The next 26 T cell receptor beta chains were all read from a single sample in a study of T cells in Graves' hyperthyroidism and ophthalmopathy. Researchers took RNA transcripts and amplified the TCR beta CDR3 regions from them. Using the HTBI primer set, a first-round RT-PCR was run on the TCR CDR3. TCRdb re-analysed the multiplex PCR reads in MiXCR, keeping a single row per CDR3 protein. This sample has 550,000 to 800,000 distinct CDR3 sequences, with approximately 15% found just once. Sequencing was performed on blood. All receptors come from a man aged 45-60 years with Graves' hyperthyroidism.

The chain recombines TRBV20-1 with TRBJ2-5; no reliable D call. The germline V gene has CDR1 DFQATT and CDR2 SNEGSKA (reference sequence). This CDR3 spans 15 amino acids. Between the trimmed V and J ends, which lost 6 bases and 5 bases, there was a span of 22 bases. This CDR3 reads CSAPRLGLGYETQYF. DNA for the CDR3: TGCAGTGCCCCGCGTCTTGGGTTGGGATATGAGACCCAGTACTTC.

The V and J genes are TRBV6-2 or TRBV6-3 and TRBJ1-1; D might be TRBD1 (5 bases). The ends were cut back, 6 bases at V and 0 bases at J, with 26 bases in the middle. This CDR3 contains 19 residues. Germline loops: CDR1 MNHEY, CDR2 SVGEGT. The CDR3: CASSYPGWGSPSMNTEAFF. The CDR3 coding sequence is TGTGCCAGCAGCTATCCCGGTTGGGGCAGCCCCTCTATGAACACTGAAGCTTTCTTT.

This clonotype was detected ten times or more. This rearrangement joins TRBV12-3 or TRBV12-4 to TRBJ2-1, with TRBD2 matching 10 bases. This CDR3 is 15 amino acids long. J was trimmed by 9 bases and V by 7 bases; bases with no gene match: 12. CDR3 loop: CASTNRSGRAGEQFF. CDR3 DNA sequence: TGTGCCAGCACTAATCGGAGCGGGAGGGCCGGTGAGCAGTTCTTC.

V gene TRBV11-1 combines with J gene TRBJ2-1, with D maybe TRBD2 (7 bases). Germline CDR1 and CDR2: SGHAT and FQDESV (reference sequence). This CDR3 is 16 amino acids long. Trimming removed 6 bases at V and 7 bases at J, with 22 bases between. CDR3 nucleotide sequence: TGTGCCAGCAGTTGGGGGCTAGCGGATGGTATGAATGAGCAGTTCTTC. Its translation: CASSWGLADGMNEQFF. Full variable domain (remainder filled in from reference TRBV11-1 and TRBJ2-1): EAEVAQSPRYKITEKSQAVAFWCDPISGHATLYWYRQILGQGPELLVQFQDESVVDDSQLPKDRFSAERLKGVDSTLKIQPAELGDSAMYLCASSWGLADGMNEQFFGPGTRLTVL.

The rearrangement links TRBV29-1 to TRBJ2-7; unclear D gene. This CDR3 has 13 residues. The germline V gene has CDR1 SQVTM and CDR2 ANQGSEA. V lost 5 bases, J lost 0 bases, and 11 bases lay in between. CDR3 loop: CSVIPDFSYEQYF. CDR3 DNA: TGCAGCGTTATACCCGACTTCTCCTACGAGCAGTACTTC.

This clonotype was seen a few times. DNA for the CDR3: TGTGCCAGCAGTTTGTATAGTAGAAACACTGAAGCTTTCTTT. Residues: CASSLYSRNTEAFF. This sequence joins TRBV12-3 or TRBV12-4 and TRBJ1-1, with no clear D. Trimming removed 3 bases from V and 2 bases from J, with 10 bases in between. The CDR3 has 14 amino acids.

The chain joins TRBV30 to TRBJ1-1; tentatively, D is TRBD1 (6 bases). Trimming shortened V by 4 bases and J by 5 bases, and 14 bases separated the two germline ends. CDR3 size: 13 residues. Germline V gives CDR1 GTSNPN, CDR2 SVGIG (reference sequence). The CDR3 region is CAWMGALGTEAFF. The CDR3 coding sequence is TGTGCCTGGATGGGGGCCCTAGGGACTGAAGCTTTCTTT.

This clonotype was recorded at least ten times. The chain joins TRBV27 to TRBJ2-5; D is possibly TRBD2 (5 bases). V lost 5 bases to trimming and J lost 3 bases, with 16 bases between them. The CDR3 sequence is 15 residues long. Germline loops: CDR1 MNHEY, CDR2 SMNVEV (reference sequence). The CDR3 protein is CASSPGVGIKETQYF. In DNA, the CDR3 is TGTGCCAGCAGTCCCGGGGTAGGGATAAAAGAGACCCAGTACTTC.

This clonotype was seen more than once but under ten times. This chain uses TRBV20-1 with TRBJ2-7, with 11 positions matching TRBD2. V gave up 0 bases and J gave up 0 bases; unmatched junction bases: 4. This CDR3 region has 16 residues. Looked up from germline, CDR1 is DFQATT and CDR2 is SNEGSKA (reference sequence). CDR3 nucleotides: TGCAGTGCTAGAGATCCCACTAGCGGGAGCTCCTACGAGCAGTACTTC. Translating it yields CSARDPTSGSSYEQYF.

The gene calls are TRBV24-1 and TRBJ2-1; D perhaps matches TRBD2 (5 bases). The CDR3 runs to 15 residues. CDR1 and CDR2 (germline): KGHDR, SFDVKD. The V end was cut by 3 bases, the J end by 6 bases, with 14 bases between. The CDR3 coding sequence is TGTGCCACCAGTGATCAACGGACTGCCCTCAATGAGCAGTTCTTC. It yields the protein CATSDQRTALNEQFF.

This clonotype was seen a handful of times. The chain uses TRBV5-1 and TRBJ2-7, with no clear D. The CDR3 extends over 15 amino acids. V gave up 3 bases and J gave up 5 bases, with 18 bases separating them. In germline, CDR1 is SGHRS, CDR2 YFSETQ. CDR3 in DNA: TGCGCCAGCAGCTCCTCGGGTTGGGAAGGCGACGAGCAGTACTTC. It translates to CASSSSGWEGDEQYF. Together with reference TRBV5-1 and TRBJ2-7, the CDR3 gives the full variable domain: KAGVTQTPRYLIKTRGQQVTLSCSPISGHRSVSWYQQTPGQGLQFLFEYFSETQRNKGNFPGRFSGRQFSNSRSEMNVSTLELGDSALYLCASSSSGWEGDEQYFGPGTRLTVT.

The chain couples TRBV6-9 to TRBJ2-2, with 7 bases aligning to TRBD1. Germline V CDR1 and CDR2: MNHGY, SVAAGI. This CDR3 is 17 amino acids long. Germline trimming cut 3 bases from V and 0 bases from J; bases unmatched to any gene: 7. The CDR3 DNA follows: TGTGCCAGCAGTTACCCCACAGGGGATCCGAACACCGGGGAGCTGTTTTTT. This gives the protein CASSYPTGDPNTGELFF.

This clonotype was observed many times. The J gene is TRBJ2-7, the V gene TRBV10-3; TRBD2 matches 13 bases. V lost 0 bases and J lost 6; bases outside the gene matches: 11. CDR1 is ENHRY and CDR2 is SYGVKD in the germline V gene. The CDR3 extends over 18 amino acids. The CDR3 DNA follows: TGTGCCATCAGTGAGTCGAAGGGGACTAGCGGGATATTGAGCGAGCAGTACTTC. It is translated as CAISESKGTSGILSEQYF.

This clonotype showed up just a few times. The DNA of the CDR3 is TGTGCCAGTACCATCCCCCCAGATACGCAGTATTTT. The encoded protein is CASTIPPDTQYF. V usage is TRBV19 and J usage is TRBJ2-3; D unclear. Germline-derived CDR1 and CDR2 are LNHDA and SQIVND (reference sequence). Trimming removed 7 bases from V and 4 bases from J, with 9 bases in between. This CDR3 comprises 12 residues.

The genes are TRBV6-1 and TRBJ1-1, with a tentative D call TRBD1 (5 bases). V shed 2 bases and J shed 5 bases, with 12 bases lying between them. The CDR3 extends over 14 amino acids. The germline V gene encodes CDR1 MNHNS and CDR2 SASEGT. CDR3 DNA sequence: TGTGCCAGCAGTGAAATGGGGGTTAGGACTGAAGCTTTCTTT. As protein: CASSEMGVRTEAFF.

This clonotype came up many times. The chain recombines TRBV6-1 with TRBJ1-2, with 7 positions matching TRBD1. Germline CDR1 MNHNS, CDR2 SASEGT. The V gene end was trimmed by 10 bases and the J gene end by 4 bases; junction bases not matched to a gene: 15. CDR3 length: 15 residues. CDR3 in DNA: TGTGCCACCGGGACAGCCCAAATACCTTTCTATGGCTACACCTTC. Amino acid sequence: CATGTAQIPFYGYTF.

This clonotype was counted only a few times. The CDR3 coding sequence is TGCAGTGCTCCAAACAGGGGGATTAATGAAAAACTGTTTTTT. Its translation: CSAPNRGINEKLFF. V and J are TRBV20-1 and TRBJ1-4; 8 positions match TRBD1. V lost 5 bases to trimming and J lost 4 bases; unmatched junction nucleotides: 6. The CDR3 is 14 residues long. Germline CDR1 is DFQATT and CDR2 is SNEGSKA (reference sequence).

This clonotype was observed many times. The V and J genes are TRBV28 and TRBJ2-5; no firm D call. CDR3 length: 15 amino acids. Germline V gives CDR1 MDHEN, CDR2 SYDVKM. The V gene lost 6 bases and the J gene lost 0 bases, with 14 bases spanning the gap. The CDR3: CASSLPRANQETQYF. Written as DNA, the CDR3 is TGTGCCAGCAGCCTTCCCCGGGCTAACCAAGAGACCCAGTACTTC. Supplemented by reference TRBV28 and TRBJ2-5, the full variable domain reads DVKVTQSSRYLVKRTGEKVFLECVQDMDHENMFWYRQDPGLGLRLIYFSYDVKMKEKGDIPEGYSVSREKKERFSLILESASTNQTSMYLCASSLPRANQETQYFGPGTRLLVL.

This clonotype was seen repeatedly, ten times or more. The chain recombines TRBV28 with TRBJ1-4; 8 bases line up with TRBD1. V lost 5 bases and J lost 4; bases outside the gene matches: 3. Germline V lookup: CDR1 MDHEN, CDR2 SYDVKM. The CDR3 contains 14 residues. The CDR3 coding sequence is TGTGCCAGCAGTATACAGGGGGGTAATGAAAAACTGTTTTTT. This sequence encodes CASSIQGGNEKLFF.

The chain has TRBV19 and TRBJ2-1; D uncertain. V lost 1 base to trimming and J lost 6 bases, with 13 bases between them. The CDR3 is 15 residues long. Germline V lookup: CDR1 LNHDA, CDR2 SQIVND (reference sequence). The chain's CDR3 is CASSIGVSPLNEQFF. The CDR3 DNA reads TGTGCCAGTAGTATAGGGGTATCCCCCCTCAATGAGCAGTTCTTC. The full variable domain, its missing parts supplied by reference TRBV19 and TRBJ2-1, is DGGITQSPKYLFRKEGQNVTLSCEQNLNHDAMYWYRQDPGQGLRLIYYSQIVNDFQKGDIAEGYSVSREKKESFPLTVTSAQKNPTAFYLCASSIGVSPLNEQFFGPGTRLTVL.

This clonotype was seen a handful of times. The chain carries TRBV6-1 and TRBJ1-6; no reliable D call. Trimming pared 11 bases from V and 3 bases from J, leaving 23 bases between. The CDR3 has 17 residues. Germline-derived CDR1 and CDR2 are MNHNS and SASEGT. The CDR3 sequence: CAAALSGYRFYNSPLHF. CDR3 in DNA: TGTGCCGCAGCCCTCTCGGGCTATAGGTTCTATAATTCACCCCTCCACTTT.

The J gene is TRBJ2-7, the V gene TRBV14; D remains ambiguous. This CDR3 region has 15 residues. Trimming removed 1 base from V and 3 bases from J, with 13 bases in between. CDR1 and CDR2 (germline): SGHDN, FVKESK. CDR3 protein: CASSQVGVPLYEQYF. The DNA of the CDR3 is TGTGCCAGCAGCCAAGTAGGCGTTCCCCTCTACGAGCAGTACTTC.

The CDR3 DNA is TGTGCCAGCAGCTTGGTTGAGAGGAACACTGAAGCTTTCTTT. Translation gives CASSLVERNTEAFF. J is TRBJ1-1 and V is TRBV5-5; D is unresolved. CDR3 length equals 14 residues. Looked up from germline, CDR1 is SGHKS and CDR2 is YYEKEE (reference sequence). The V gene lost 0 bases and the J gene lost 1 base, with 7 bases spanning the gap.

This clonotype was counted at least ten times. The V and J genes are TRBV12-3 or TRBV12-4 and TRBJ2-7; possibly TRBD1 for D (5 bases). The CDR3 is made up of 14 amino acids. V was shortened by 1 base and J by 0 bases, with 7 bases between the two germline ends. This chain's CDR3 is CASSLGQYSYEQYF. The CDR3 region has the DNA TGTGCCAGCAGTTTAGGACAGTACTCCTACGAGCAGTACTTC.

CDR3: CSVQGDLSSYNEQFF. The DNA for the CDR3 is TGCAGCGTTCAGGGGGACCTTAGCTCCTACAATGAGCAGTTCTTC. The V and J genes are TRBV29-1 and TRBJ2-1; TRBD1 matches at 7 bases. Germline loops: CDR1 SQVTM, CDR2 ANQGSEA. CDR3 length: 15 amino acids. Germline trimming cut 5 bases from V and 0 bases from J; bases unmatched to any gene: 7.

This clonotype has only a few counts. The rearrangement links TRBV11-3 to TRBJ2-5; D call uncertain. CDR3 length equals 14 residues. Per germline, CDR1 SGHNT and CDR2 YENEEA. V lost 5 bases, J lost 8 bases, and 18 bases lay in between. The CDR3 region is CASSPPGALRTQYF. The CDR3, as DNA: TGTGCCAGCAGCCCGCCCGGTGCCTTGCGTACCCAGTACTTC. The full variable domain, rest sourced from reference TRBV11-3 and TRBJ2-5, is EAGVVQSPRYKIIEKKQPVAFWCNPISGHNTLYWYLQNLGQGPELLIRYENEEAVDDSQLPKDRFSAERLKGVDSTLKIQPAELGDSAVYLCASSPPGALRTQYFGPGTRLLVL.